These T cell receptor beta chains were read from a single sample in a study of CD8 T cells in ankylosing spondylitis. TCRdb itself ran the 5' RACE reads through MiXCR, one entry per CDR3 protein. The sample shows about 360,000 distinct CDR3 sequences, 20% of them seen only once. Sequencing was performed on blood, either unsorted or a sorted T cell fraction (not recorded which). These receptors were obtained from a male donor with ankylosing spondylitis or in good health (not recorded which). The CDR3 runs from the conserved cysteine through the conserved F or W. D genes are given only for firm matches. Some rows have no size entry. The others give once, few or many, or a class for an expanded clone.

TGCAGTGCTAGGGTCGGGGGCCGCTCCTATAATTCACCCCTCCACTTT	CSARVGGRSYNSPLHF	TRBV20-1	NA	few	TRBJ1-6
TGCGCCAGCAGCCAAGAGGGGACAGGGAAGTATGGCTACACCTTC	CASSQEGTGKYGYTF	TRBV4-1	TRBD1	few	TRBJ1-2
TGTGCCAGCAGCTTAGTCCCGCTAGCGGGGGGGCGGGAGGCAGATACGCAGTATTTT	CASSLVPLAGGREADTQYF	TRBV11-2	TRBD2	few	TRBJ2-3
TGCGCCAGCAGCTTGGGTGACAGGGGGAGGACCTACGAGCAGTACTTC	CASSLGDRGRTYEQYF	TRBV5-1	TRBD1	NA	TRBJ2-7
TGCAGCGTTGGAGGAACAGGGGGCTATATCTATGGCTACACCTTC	CSVGGTGGYIYGYTF	TRBV29-1	TRBD1	NA	TRBJ1-2
TGCGCCAGCAGTCTCAGACTAGCGGGGGTTGACGAGCAGTACTTC	CASSLRLAGVDEQYF	TRBV5-1	TRBD2	few	TRBJ2-7
TGTGCCAGCAGCTTGTGGGAGGTCAAAAACATTCAGTACTTC	CASSLWEVKNIQYF	TRBV5-6	NA	few	TRBJ2-4
TGTGCCAGCAGCCAAGATGTGAACACGTATACCTACGAGCAGTACTTC	CASSQDVNTYTYEQYF	TRBV3-1	NA	NA	TRBJ2-7
TGCAGCGTTGAAGCCATCATAGGGACCCAGTACTTC	CSVEAIIGTQYF	TRBV29-1	NA	few	TRBJ2-5
TGTGCCAGCAGCCGACTCGGGAGCGGGGCATCAGCCGGGGAGCTGTTTTTT	CASSRLGSGASAGELFF	TRBV5-6	TRBD2	NA	TRBJ2-2
TGTGCCAGCAGTTTTAGGTTGACTAATGAAAAACTGTTTTTT	CASSFRLTNEKLFF	TRBV28	NA	NA	TRBJ1-4
TGTGCCAGCACTCAACGGGGGTCCTACGAGCAGTACTTC	CASTQRGSYEQYF	TRBV27	NA	few	TRBJ2-7
TGTGCCAGCAGCCTCGACAGGGGGCTTTACGAGCAGTACTTC	CASSLDRGLYEQYF	TRBV7-8	TRBD1	few	TRBJ2-7
TGTGCCAGCAGCGGGACCTTCAATGAGCAGTTCTTC	CASSGTFNEQFF	TRBV12-3/TRBV12-4	NA	NA	TRBJ2-1
TGCGCCAGCAGCCGGGACAGGGAGGGTGAGCAGTTCTTC	CASSRDREGEQFF	TRBV5-1	TRBD1	NA	TRBJ2-1
TGTGCCAGCAGCTTAGGGGCAGGCCGGGGGTTCAATGAGCAGTTCTTC	CASSLGAGRGFNEQFF	TRBV11-2	NA	NA	TRBJ2-1
TGTGCCAGCAGCTTCCACGAGCAAGAGACCCAGTACTTC	CASSFHEQETQYF	TRBV7-9	NA	NA	TRBJ2-5
TGTGCCAGCCGGACAGGATCTTCCTACGAGCAGTACTTC	CASRTGSSYEQYF	TRBV27	TRBD1	NA	TRBJ2-7
TGTGCCAGTAGCAAGGGCTCGGGACTAGCGGGTTACGAGCAGTACTTC	CASSKGSGLAGYEQYF	TRBV19	TRBD2	NA	TRBJ2-7
TGTGCCAGCAGTTTAGGGCGGGGGGGCTCCTTCAATGAGCAGTTCTTC	CASSLGRGGSFNEQFF	TRBV12-3/TRBV12-4	TRBD2	NA	TRBJ2-1
TGCGCCAGCAGCCAAGGGGAAGCGGCAAGCTCCTACGAGCAGTACTTC	CASSQGEAASSYEQYF	TRBV4-1	NA	few	TRBJ2-7
TGCAGCCAAGCCCTCAAATTCGACGAGCAGTACTTC	CSQALKFDEQYF	TRBV20-1	NA	few	TRBJ2-7
TGCAGCGTAGACAGGCCTTCCTACGAGCAGTACTTC	CSVDRPSYEQYF	TRBV29-1	NA	NA	TRBJ2-7
TGTGCCAGCACCCCGGGACAGTCCTACGAGCAGTACTTC	CASTPGQSYEQYF	TRBV12-3/TRBV12-4	TRBD1	many	TRBJ2-7
TGTGCCAGCAGCGCAGGCTCATTAGCGGGGGACGGAGATACGCAGTATTTT	CASSAGSLAGDGDTQYF	TRBV14	TRBD2	NA	TRBJ2-3
TGTGCCAGCAGTTCAACCCTCTCGGTTGGAATCACAGATACGCAGTATTTT	CASSSTLSVGITDTQYF	TRBV27	NA	NA	TRBJ2-3
TGCGCCAGCAGAGGCAGTAACACAGATACGCAGTATTTT	CASRGSNTDTQYF	TRBV4-1	NA	few	TRBJ2-3
TGCAGCGTTGTGGGGGGCCCCGGGACAGGGTTGGCTGAAGCTTTCTTT	CSVVGGPGTGLAEAFF	TRBV29-1	TRBD1	few	TRBJ1-1
TGTGCCATCAGTGCCCGGGCCCAGGCGTCCTACGAGCAGTACTTC	CAISARAQASYEQYF	TRBV10-3	NA	NA	TRBJ2-7
TGTGCCAGCTCAGGGACAGGGGACACTGAAGCTTTCTTT	CASSGTGDTEAFF	TRBV18	TRBD1	NA	TRBJ1-1
TGTGCCACCAGCTATAAGATGGCCCCGCAGGGAGAGCAGTTCTTC	CATSYKMAPQGEQFF	TRBV15	NA	few	TRBJ2-1
TGTGCCAGCAGCCCTGGGACAGGGGGCAATGAGCAGTTCTTC	CASSPGTGGNEQFF	TRBV3-1	TRBD1	many	TRBJ2-1
TGTGCCAGCAGTTTACAGGGACAGGGAGGGGAGACCCAGTACTTC	CASSLQGQGGETQYF	TRBV27	TRBD1	few	TRBJ2-5
TGTGCCAGCAGCCTCGGACAGGGCCTCAACACCGGGGAGCTGTTTTTT	CASSLGQGLNTGELFF	TRBV7-2	TRBD1	few	TRBJ2-2
TGCGCCAGCAGTATGGATCTCTCTGGAAACACCATATATTTT	CASSMDLSGNTIYF	TRBV10-1	NA	many	TRBJ1-3
TGTGCCAGCAGCTTGGGCGAGGTCACCGGGGAGCTGTTTTTT	CASSLGEVTGELFF	TRBV7-9	NA	NA	TRBJ2-2
TGTGCCAGCAGATACGGACAGGGATCCTACAATGAGCAGTTCTTC	CASRYGQGSYNEQFF	TRBV28	TRBD1	few	TRBJ2-1
TGCGCCAGCAGCCAAGTATCGGAATCCTACAATGAGCAGTTCTTC	CASSQVSESYNEQFF	TRBV4-1	NA	few	TRBJ2-1
TGTGCCAGCAGCTTAGCAGAAGGACAGTCCTACGAGCAGTACTTC	CASSLAEGQSYEQYF	TRBV7-6	NA	NA	TRBJ2-7
TGTGCCAGCAGTTCGCCGGGACAGAACTACGAGCAGTACTTC	CASSSPGQNYEQYF	TRBV12-3/TRBV12-4	TRBD1	NA	TRBJ2-7
TGTGCCAGCAGCTTCACCTCGGGACCATTTTACGAGCAGTACTTC	CASSFTSGPFYEQYF	TRBV7-3	NA	NA	TRBJ2-7
TGTGCCAGCAGCTGGAGGCGGGGCGTCTACAATGAGCAGTTCTTC	CASSWRRGVYNEQFF	TRBV7-9	NA	few	TRBJ2-1
TGTGCCAGCAGCCCCCCAACCCCCCTCGAGCAGTACTTC	CASSPPTPLEQYF	TRBV25-1	NA	few	TRBJ2-7
TGTGCCAGCAGCTCAGGGGGACTCCAAGAGACCCAGTACTTC	CASSSGGLQETQYF	TRBV7-9	NA	many	TRBJ2-5
TGCGCCAGCACCCACGGTTCCGGCGTTCAGTACTTC	CASTHGSGVQYF	TRBV6-6	NA	NA	TRBJ2-4
TGTGCCAGCAGCGAAAGGACAAAACCCTACGAGCAGTACTTC	CASSERTKPYEQYF	TRBV7-9	NA	once	TRBJ2-7
TGCAGTGCTAGAGGACTAGCGGGGGGTTTGGAGCAGTACTTC	CSARGLAGGLEQYF	TRBV20-1	TRBD2	few	TRBJ2-7
TGTGCCAGCAGCTTAGCCAGCTCTAGGACAGATACGCAGTATTTT	CASSLASSRTDTQYF	TRBV7-9	NA	few	TRBJ2-3
TGCAGTGCTAGAGACGTAGGGGGTAATACCTATGGCTACACCTTC	CSARDVGGNTYGYTF	TRBV20-1	NA	many	TRBJ1-2
TGTGCCATCAGTGAGACGCGGGGGGCGGCGGCCCTAGGCTACGAGCAGTACTTC	CAISETRGAAALGYEQYF	TRBV10-3	TRBD2	few	TRBJ2-7
TGTGCCAGCAAGATAGCGGGGGTGTCGACAGATACGCAGTATTTT	CASKIAGVSTDTQYF	TRBV6-4	TRBD2	few	TRBJ2-3
TGCGCCAGCAGTGAGTCCTACGAGCAGTACTTC	CASSESYEQYF	TRBV10-2	NA	many	TRBJ2-7
TGTGCCATCAGTGAGTCAGGAGGGCTCGGGACCCAGTACTTC	CAISESGGLGTQYF	TRBV10-3	NA	NA	TRBJ2-5
TGTGCCAGCGCAATAGACAGGGGGAGATACGAGCAGTACTTC	CASAIDRGRYEQYF	TRBV2	TRBD1	NA	TRBJ2-7
TGCAGCGTTGTCAGTGTAGATGAAAAACTGTTTTTT	CSVVSVDEKLFF	TRBV29-1	NA	NA	TRBJ1-4
TGCAGCGTTGAAGGGACAGGGCGAAAACTGTTTTTT	CSVEGTGRKLFF	TRBV29-1	TRBD1	NA	TRBJ1-4
TGTGCCAGCAGTTTAAGCGGGGGTCAAAAAGAGACCCAGTACTTC	CASSLSGGQKETQYF	TRBV12-3/TRBV12-4	TRBD2	few	TRBJ2-5
TGCGCCAGCAGCTTCGGATCAGCAGCTTTCCCCACAGATACGCAGTATTTT	CASSFGSAAFPTDTQYF	TRBV5-1	NA	few	TRBJ2-3